A single sample is the source of the 24 T cell receptor beta chains below, sequenced in a study of T-cell reconstitution after alpha-beta-depleted transplantation in children. Unique molecular identifiers tagged the TCRbeta library. Via MiXCR, TCRdb re-called the PCR reads, giving one row per CDR3 protein. The table lists over 400,000 distinct CDR3 sequences, around 12% of them singletons. The specimen was PBMCs from the stem cell graft donor, collected from the stem cell graft. Receptor source: a human donor who donated a stem cell graft to a child with combined immunodeficiency.

V is TRBV6-2 or TRBV6-3 and J is TRBJ2-5, with D possibly TRBD2 on 6 matching bases. Germline assignment: CDR1 MNHEY and CDR2 SVGEGT. There are 14 residues in the CDR3. Trimming took off 6 bases at V and 7 bases at J, with 18 bases between the two ends. The CDR3 sequence: CASSVSSAGGTQYF. CDR3 coding DNA: TGTGCCAGCAGCGTTAGCTCCGCCGGGGGGACCCAGTACTTC.

This clonotype was recorded a few times. The chain is built from TRBV7-9 and TRBJ2-6, with no clear D. Trimming took 5 bases from V and 5 from J, leaving 7 bases between them. Germline assignment: CDR1 SEHNR and CDR2 FQNEAQ (reference sequence). The CDR3 covers 13 residues. In DNA, the CDR3 is TGTGCCAGCAGCCTTTCATGGGCCAACGTCCTGACTTTC. The encoded protein is CASSLSWANVLTF.

CDR3 region: CASSLWAQETQYF. In DNA, the CDR3 is TGTGCCAGCAGCCTCTGGGCCCAAGAGACCCAGTACTTC. The chain carries TRBV11-3 and TRBJ2-5; D unresolved. V was trimmed by 5 bases and J by 1 base, leaving 8 bases between them. The CDR3 totals 13 residues. Germline CDR1 and CDR2: SGHNT and YENEEA.

The chain employs TRBV6-5 and TRBJ2-5; maybe TRBD1 (6 bases). CDR1 MNHEY and CDR2 SVGAGI come from the germline V gene. Trimming shortened V by 10 bases and J by 9 bases, and 18 bases separated the two germline ends. This CDR3 contains 12 residues. CDR3 in DNA: TGTGCCACCTATACAACAGGGTCGGCCCAGTACTTC. This sequence encodes CATYTTGSAQYF.

Details on this clonotype: A much bigger clone sits one base away, suggesting this may be a read error. V gene TRBV2 combines with J gene TRBJ2-3; D remains ambiguous. Germline V CDR1 and CDR2: SNHLY, FYNNEI. CDR3 size: 11 residues. V lost 7 bases, J lost 2 bases, and 4 bases lay in between. The CDR3 is CASIATDTQYF. The CDR3 bases are TGTGCCAGCATAGCCACAGATACGCAGTATTTT.

This clonotype occurred many times. The chain links TRBV6-6 to TRBJ1-1; TRBD1 matches 9 bases. After removal of 7 bases from V and 8 bases from J, the junction contained 8 bases not matched to a gene. The CDR3 runs to 13 residues. In germline, CDR1 is MNHNY, CDR2 SVGAGI (reference sequence). The CDR3: CASTGTGRYEAFF. DNA for the CDR3: TGTGCCAGCACCGGGACAGGGAGGTACGAAGCTTTCTTT.

This clonotype was seen many times. This chain links TRBV12-5 with TRBJ2-1, with D perhaps matching TRBD2 (6 bases). There are 15 residues in the CDR3. Looked up from germline, CDR1 is LGHNT and CDR2 is FRNRAP. V gave up 6 bases and J gave up 0 bases, with 12 bases separating them. CDR3: CASGLGRSSYNEQFF. The CDR3 DNA is TGTGCTAGTGGCCTTGGGAGGAGCTCCTACAATGAGCAGTTCTTC.

The chain uses TRBV2 and TRBJ2-3; 13 nucleotides align to TRBD2. With V trimmed by 3 bases and J by 4 bases, 1 base remained unmatched. Germline V gene lookup returns CDR1 SNHLY and CDR2 FYNNEI. The CDR3 consists of 15 residues. This CDR3 is CASSEGTSGADTQYF. CDR3 DNA sequence: TGTGCCAGCAGTGAGGGGACTAGCGGGGCAGATACGCAGTATTTT.

This clonotype was seen repeatedly, ten times or more. The chain carries TRBV7-2 and TRBJ2-4, with 7 bases aligning to TRBD1. CDR1 is SGHTA, CDR2 FQGNSA, per germline. The CDR3 loop spans 15 amino acids. J lost 3 bases, V lost 5 bases, and 7 bases had no gene match. DNA for the CDR3: TGTGCCAGCAGCAGATTCCGGGACAGCAAAAACATTCAGTACTTC. Encoded protein: CASSRFRDSKNIQYF.

Here the CDR3 DNA reads TGCAGTGCTCCAAGACGGGCTAGCGGGGGGGTGGGTGAGCAGTTCTTC. This encodes CSAPRRASGGVGEQFF. The gene calls are TRBV20-1 and TRBJ2-1; 12 positions match TRBD2. Germline loops: CDR1 DFQATT, CDR2 SNEGSKA (reference sequence). The V and J ends lost 5 bases and 9 bases, in that order; junction bases with no gene match: 14. The CDR3 extends over 16 amino acids.

Many counts were recorded for this clonotype. V gene TRBV21-1 combines with J gene TRBJ2-5. TRBV21-1 is marked as a pseudogene. The CDR3 has 10 residues. As DNA, the CDR3 is TGTGCCAGCGATGTAGAGACCCAGTACTTC. Protein sequence: CASDVETQYF.

Many counts were recorded for this clonotype. The chain uses TRBV6-5 and TRBJ1-1; 9 positions match TRBD1. The germline gives CDR1 MNHEY, CDR2 SVGAGI. The CDR3 runs 14 residues. V was pared by 8 bases and J by 4 bases, with 8 bases of the junction left unmatched. The CDR3 DNA follows: TGTGCCAGCTACGGGACAGGGATCTTCACTGAAGCTTTCTTT. Amino acid sequence: CASYGTGIFTEAFF.

The chain couples TRBV28 to TRBJ2-7; D is uncertain. CDR1 MDHEN and CDR2 SYDVKM come from the germline V gene. The V gene lost 3 bases and the J gene lost 2 bases, with 8 bases spanning the gap. The CDR3 has 13 amino acids. CDR3 in DNA: TGTGCCAGCAGTTTTAACGGAGCCTACGAGCAGTACTTC. Translation gives CASSFNGAYEQYF. The full variable domain, with the rest looked up from reference TRBV28 and TRBJ2-7, is DVKVTQSSRYLVKRTGEKVFLECVQDMDHENMFWYRQDPGLGLRLIYFSYDVKMKEKGDIPEGYSVSREKKERFSLILESASTNQTSMYLCASSFNGAYEQYFGPGTRLTVT.

The chain joins TRBV20-1 to TRBJ2-1; no clear D gene. Trimming stripped 3 bases from V and 7 bases from J, with 7 bases between. Germline-derived CDR1 and CDR2 are DFQATT and SNEGSKA (reference sequence). The CDR3 extends over 11 amino acids. This CDR3 reads CSASPLNEQFF. CDR3 sequence (DNA): TGCAGTGCTAGCCCCCTGAATGAGCAGTTCTTC.

In this sample, this clonotype turned up a few times. The rearrangement uses TRBV12-3 or TRBV12-4 and TRBJ2-2; D gene unclear. Trimming left V 7 bases short and J 5 bases short, with 14 bases between. The CDR3 is made up of 14 amino acids. CDR3 sequence reads: CASTTPPQTGELFF. The CDR3 nucleotides are TGTGCCAGCACCACTCCCCCCCAAACCGGGGAGCTGTTTTTT.

V gene TRBV2 combines with J gene TRBJ1-1; D not certain. The germline V gene encodes CDR1 SNHLY and CDR2 FYNNEI. V was trimmed by 11 bases and J by 3 bases, leaving 16 bases between them. This CDR3 has 13 amino acids. This CDR3 reads CASTLGVHTEAFF. For the CDR3, the DNA is TGTGCCTCGACCCTGGGAGTGCACACTGAAGCTTTCTTT.

This clonotype was counted many times. V usage is TRBV6-1 and J usage is TRBJ2-7; D not certain. Trimming stripped 4 bases from V and 2 bases from J, with 12 bases between. This CDR3 region has 14 residues. The germline V gene encodes CDR1 MNHNS and CDR2 SASEGT. This CDR3 is CASSVDVYPYEQYF. Written as DNA, the CDR3 is TGTGCCAGCAGTGTCGACGTGTATCCCTACGAGCAGTACTTC.

Only a few counts were recorded for this clonotype. This rearrangement joins TRBV11-2 to TRBJ2-5; maybe TRBD2 (5 bases). V shed 5 bases and J shed 5 bases, with 15 bases lying between them. Germline assignment: CDR1 SGHAT and CDR2 FQNNGV. The CDR3 length is 14 residues. In nucleotides, the CDR3 is TGTGCCAGCAGCCCTGAGGATAGAGGGGAGACCCAGTACTTC. Translated, it gives CASSPEDRGETQYF. The full variable domain, rest sourced from reference TRBV11-2 and TRBJ2-5, is EAGVAQSPRYKIIEKRQSVAFWCNPISGHATLYWYQQILGQGPKLLIQFQNNGVVDDSQLPKDRFSAERLKGVDSTLKIQPAKLEDSAVYLCASSPEDRGETQYFGPGTRLLVL.

This clonotype has a handful of counts. V gene TRBV7-8 combines with J gene TRBJ2-2, with a weak D call TRBD2 (5 bases). From germline, CDR1 is SGHVS and CDR2 FQNEAQ. The CDR3 contains 13 residues. The V and J ends lost 1 base and 8 bases respectively, with 8 bases between them. The CDR3 protein is CASSLGRFGELFF. In DNA, the CDR3 is TGTGCCAGCAGCTTAGGGAGGTTTGGGGAGCTGTTTTTT.

This clonotype was counted only a few times. This chain connects TRBV12-3 or TRBV12-4 to TRBJ2-2, with 10 bases identical to TRBD2. The CDR3 is 16 amino acids. After removal of 3 bases from V and 7 bases from J, the junction contained 8 bases not matched to a gene. In DNA form, the CDR3 reads TGTGCCAGCAGTTTTCTACCTAGCGGGGGCGGCGGGGAGCTGTTTTTT. Residues: CASSFLPSGGGGELFF.

This clonotype is a singleton in its sample. This chain uses TRBV14 with TRBJ2-7, with 9 bases aligning to TRBD1. V dropped 0 bases and J dropped 0; count of bases not matched to a gene: 9. Germline assignment: CDR1 SGHDN and CDR2 FVKESK. This CDR3 has 18 amino acids. This CDR3 is CASSQEFAGQGISYEQYF. The CDR3 DNA sequence: TGTGCCAGCAGCCAAGAATTTGCCGGACAGGGGATCTCCTACGAGCAGTACTTC.

The genes are TRBV6-2 or TRBV6-3 and TRBJ2-2; unclear D gene. The germline V gene encodes CDR1 MNHEY and CDR2 SVGEGT. The CDR3 runs 15 residues. V was trimmed by 11 bases and J by 3 bases, leaving 19 bases between them. The CDR3 loop reads CASSASGVDTGELFF. CDR3 nucleotides: TGTGCCTCCTCGGCTAGTGGGGTGGACACCGGGGAGCTGTTTTTT.

The table lists this clonotype with a few counts. V is TRBV24-1 and J is TRBJ2-5, with 11 bases lining up with TRBD1. Unmatched junction bases numbered 6, after V lost 4 bases and J lost 0 bases. From germline, CDR1 is KGHDR and CDR2 SFDVKD. The CDR3 covers 17 residues. In DNA form, the CDR3 reads TGTGCCACCAGTGACCATGGGACAGGGGGGTACCAAGAGACCCAGTACTTC. This gives the protein CATSDHGTGGYQETQYF.

In its sample, this clonotype was seen a few times. This chain links TRBV5-6 with TRBJ1-3, with D unresolved. V lost 2 bases and J 0 bases, leaving 6 bases between the germline ends. The CDR3 spans 14 residues. The germline V gene has CDR1 SGHDT and CDR2 YYEEEE. The DNA of the CDR3 is TGTGCCAGCAGCTTTCCTAGCTCTGGAAACACCATATATTTT. It encodes CASSFPSSGNTIYF. Combining the CDR3 with reference TRBV5-6 and TRBJ1-3 gives the whole variable domain DAGVTQSPTHLIKTRGQQVTLRCSPKSGHDTVSWYQQALGQGPQFIFQYYEEEERQRGNFPDRFSGHQFPNYSSELNVNALLLGDSALYLCASSFPSSGNTIYFGEGSWLTVV.